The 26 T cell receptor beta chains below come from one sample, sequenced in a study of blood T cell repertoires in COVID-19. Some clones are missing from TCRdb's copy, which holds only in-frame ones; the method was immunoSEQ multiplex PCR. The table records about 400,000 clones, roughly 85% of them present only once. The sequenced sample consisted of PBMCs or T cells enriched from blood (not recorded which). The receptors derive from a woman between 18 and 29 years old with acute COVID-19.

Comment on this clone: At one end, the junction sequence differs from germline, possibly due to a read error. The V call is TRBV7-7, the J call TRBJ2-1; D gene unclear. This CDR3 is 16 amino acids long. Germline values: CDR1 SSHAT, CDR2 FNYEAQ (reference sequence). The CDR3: CASSLRRSAPQNEQFF. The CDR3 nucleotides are TGTGCTAGCAGCTTACGACGAAGCGCCCCGCAGAATGAGCAGTTCTTC. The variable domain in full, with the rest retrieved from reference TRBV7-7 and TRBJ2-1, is GAGVSQSPRYKVTKRGQDVTLRCDPISSHATLYWYQQALGQGPEFLTYFNYEAQPDKSGLPSDRFSAERPEGSISTLTIQRTEQRDSAMYRCASSLRRSAPQNEQFFGPGTRLTVL.

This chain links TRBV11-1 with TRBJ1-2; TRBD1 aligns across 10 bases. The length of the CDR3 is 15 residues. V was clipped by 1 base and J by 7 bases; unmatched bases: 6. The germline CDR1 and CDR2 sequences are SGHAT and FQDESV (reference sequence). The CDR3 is CASSLDGTGVSGYTF. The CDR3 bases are TGTGCCAGCAGCTTAGACGGGACAGGGGTATCTGGCTACACCTTC.

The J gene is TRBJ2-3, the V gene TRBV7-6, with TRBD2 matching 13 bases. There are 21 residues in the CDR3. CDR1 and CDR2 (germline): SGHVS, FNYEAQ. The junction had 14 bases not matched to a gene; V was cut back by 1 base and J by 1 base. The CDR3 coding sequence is TGTGCCAGCAGCTTAGACCCCGACAAAACCGGGACTAGCGGGGGCACAGATACGCAGTATTTT. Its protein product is CASSLDPDKTGTSGGTDTQYF.

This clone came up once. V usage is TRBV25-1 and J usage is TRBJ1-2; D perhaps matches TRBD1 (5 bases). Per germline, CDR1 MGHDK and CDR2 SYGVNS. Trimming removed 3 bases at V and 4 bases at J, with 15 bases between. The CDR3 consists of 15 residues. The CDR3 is CASSDYRINPYGYTF. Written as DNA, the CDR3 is TGTGCCAGCAGTGATTACAGGATTAACCCCTATGGCTACACCTTC.

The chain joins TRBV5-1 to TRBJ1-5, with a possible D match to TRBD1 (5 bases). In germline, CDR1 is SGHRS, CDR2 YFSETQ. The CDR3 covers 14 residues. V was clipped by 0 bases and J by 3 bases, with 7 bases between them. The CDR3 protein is CASSLAGVNQPQHF. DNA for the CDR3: TGCGCCAGCAGCTTGGCGGGGGTCAATCAGCCCCAGCATTTT.

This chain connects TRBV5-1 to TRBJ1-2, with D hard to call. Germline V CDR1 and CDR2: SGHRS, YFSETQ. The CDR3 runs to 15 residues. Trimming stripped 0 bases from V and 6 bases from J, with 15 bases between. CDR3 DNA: TGCGCCAGCAGCTTGGATTTGCGGGGTTCTGATGGCTACACCTTC. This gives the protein CASSLDLRGSDGYTF.

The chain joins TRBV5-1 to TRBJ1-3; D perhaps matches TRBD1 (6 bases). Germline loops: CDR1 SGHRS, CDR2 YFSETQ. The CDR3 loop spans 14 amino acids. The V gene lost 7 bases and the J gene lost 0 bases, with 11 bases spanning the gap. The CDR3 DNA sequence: TGCGCCAGCCGGGACACTCACTCTGGAAACACCATATATTTT. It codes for CASRDTHSGNTIYF.

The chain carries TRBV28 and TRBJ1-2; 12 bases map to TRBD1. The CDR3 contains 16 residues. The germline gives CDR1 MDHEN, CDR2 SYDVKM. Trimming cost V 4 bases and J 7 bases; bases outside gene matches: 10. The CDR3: CASSSGQGAVTVGYTF. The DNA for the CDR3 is TGTGCCAGCAGTTCGGGACAGGGGGCGGTAACGGTTGGCTACACCTTC.

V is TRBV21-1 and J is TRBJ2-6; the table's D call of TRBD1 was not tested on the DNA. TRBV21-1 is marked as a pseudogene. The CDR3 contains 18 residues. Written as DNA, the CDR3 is TGTGCCAGCAGCAAAAAGGGCAGGGGAAGCTCTGGGGCCAACGTCCTGACTTTC. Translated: CASSKKGRGSSGANVLTF.

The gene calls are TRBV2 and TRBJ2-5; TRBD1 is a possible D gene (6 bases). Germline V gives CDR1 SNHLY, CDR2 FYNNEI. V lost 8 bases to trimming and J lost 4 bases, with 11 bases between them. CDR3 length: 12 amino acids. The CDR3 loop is CASGDRSETQYF. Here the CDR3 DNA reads TGTGCCAGCGGCGACAGGTCAGAGACCCAGTACTTC.

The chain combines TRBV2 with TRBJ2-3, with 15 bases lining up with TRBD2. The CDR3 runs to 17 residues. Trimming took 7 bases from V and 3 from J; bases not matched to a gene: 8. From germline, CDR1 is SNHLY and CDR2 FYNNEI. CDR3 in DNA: TGTGCCAGCACTTCCCCGGGACTAGCGGGGGGTACAGATACGCAGTATTTT. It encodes CASTSPGLAGGTDTQYF.

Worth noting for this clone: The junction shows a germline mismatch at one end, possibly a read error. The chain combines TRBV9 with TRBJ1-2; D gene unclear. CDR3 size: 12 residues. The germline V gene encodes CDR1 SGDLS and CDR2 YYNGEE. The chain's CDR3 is CASSPRTDLNAF. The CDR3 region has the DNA TGTGCCAGCAGCCCCCGGACTGATCTTAACGCCTTC. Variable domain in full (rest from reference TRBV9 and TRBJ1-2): DSGVTQTPKHLITATGQRVTLRCSPRSGDLSVYWYQQSLDQGLQFLIQYYNGEERAKGNILERFSAQQFPDLHSELNLSSLELGDSALYFCASSPRTDLNAFGSGTRLTVV.

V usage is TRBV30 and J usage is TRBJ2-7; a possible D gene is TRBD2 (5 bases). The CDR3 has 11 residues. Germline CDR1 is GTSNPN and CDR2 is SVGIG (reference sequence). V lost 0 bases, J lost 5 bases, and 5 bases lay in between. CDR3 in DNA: TGTGCCTGGAGTGTAGCGGACGAGCAGTACTTC. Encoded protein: CAWSVADEQYF.

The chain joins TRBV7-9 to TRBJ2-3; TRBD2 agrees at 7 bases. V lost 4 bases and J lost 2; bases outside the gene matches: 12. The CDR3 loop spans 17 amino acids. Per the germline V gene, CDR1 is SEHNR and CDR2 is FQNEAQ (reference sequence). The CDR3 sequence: CASSWGGSGTNTDTQYF. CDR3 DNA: TGTGCCAGCAGCTGGGGTGGGAGCGGGACCAACACAGATACGCAGTATTTT.

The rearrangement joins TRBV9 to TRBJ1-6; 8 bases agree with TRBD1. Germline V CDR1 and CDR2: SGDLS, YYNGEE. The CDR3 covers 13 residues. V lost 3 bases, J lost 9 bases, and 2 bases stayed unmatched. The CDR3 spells CASSAGTGSPLHF. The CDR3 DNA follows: TGTGCCAGCAGCGCGGGGACAGGTTCACCCCTCCACTTT.

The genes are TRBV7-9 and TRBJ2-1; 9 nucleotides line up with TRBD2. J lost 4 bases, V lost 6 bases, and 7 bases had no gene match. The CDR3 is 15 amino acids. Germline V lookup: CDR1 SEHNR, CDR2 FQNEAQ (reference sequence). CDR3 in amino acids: CASRKTSGSYNEQFF. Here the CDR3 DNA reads TGTGCCAGCAGGAAGACTAGCGGCTCATACAATGAGCAGTTCTTC.

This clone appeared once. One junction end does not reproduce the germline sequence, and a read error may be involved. This CDR3 reads CASSFQGEPFF. The CDR3 region has the DNA TGTGCCAGCAGCTTCCAGGGTGAACCTTTCTTT. The V and J genes are TRBV12-3 or TRBV12-4 and TRBJ1-1, with TRBD1 as a possible D gene (5 bases). The CDR3 sequence is 11 residues long.

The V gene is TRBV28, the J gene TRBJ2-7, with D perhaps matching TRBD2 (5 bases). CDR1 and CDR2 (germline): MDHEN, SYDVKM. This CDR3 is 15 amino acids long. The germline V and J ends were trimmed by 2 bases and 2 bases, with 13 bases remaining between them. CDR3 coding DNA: TGTGCCAGCAGTTTACGGCTAGCAGCCACCTACGAGCAGTACTTC. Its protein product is CASSLRLAATYEQYF.

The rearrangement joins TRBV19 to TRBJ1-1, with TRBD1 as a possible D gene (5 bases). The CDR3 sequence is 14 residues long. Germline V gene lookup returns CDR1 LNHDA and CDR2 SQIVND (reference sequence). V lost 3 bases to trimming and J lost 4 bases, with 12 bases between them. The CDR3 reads CASSIGGGITEAFF. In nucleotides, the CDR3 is TGTGCCAGTAGTATCGGCGGGGGGATCACTGAAGCTTTCTTT. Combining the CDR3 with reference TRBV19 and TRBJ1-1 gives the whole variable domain DGGITQSPKYLFRKEGQNVTLSCEQNLNHDAMYWYRQDPGQGLRLIYYSQIVNDFQKGDIAEGYSVSREKKESFPLTVTSAQKNPTAFYLCASSIGGGITEAFFGQGTRLTVV.

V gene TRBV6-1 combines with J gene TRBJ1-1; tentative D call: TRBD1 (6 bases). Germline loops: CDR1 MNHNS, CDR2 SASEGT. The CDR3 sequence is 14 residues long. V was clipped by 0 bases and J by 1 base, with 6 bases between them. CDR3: CASSEAGQNTEAFF. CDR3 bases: TGTGCCAGCAGTGAAGCGGGACAGAACACTGAAGCTTTCTTT.

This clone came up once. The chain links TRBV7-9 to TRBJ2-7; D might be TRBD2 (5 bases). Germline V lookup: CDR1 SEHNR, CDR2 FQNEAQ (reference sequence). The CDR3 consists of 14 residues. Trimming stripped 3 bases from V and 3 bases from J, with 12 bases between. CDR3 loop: CASSFPGKSYEQYF. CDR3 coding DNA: TGTGCCAGCAGCTTTCCGGGGAAGAGCTACGAGCAGTACTTC.

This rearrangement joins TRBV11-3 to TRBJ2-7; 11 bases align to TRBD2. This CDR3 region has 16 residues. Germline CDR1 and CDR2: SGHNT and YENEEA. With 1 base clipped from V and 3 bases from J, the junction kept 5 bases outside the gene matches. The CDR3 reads CASSLGGTSGYYEQYF. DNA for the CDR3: TGTGCCAGCAGCTTAGGTGGGACTAGCGGCTACTACGAGCAGTACTTC.

CDR3 in DNA: TGTGCCAGCAGTCAACTAGCGGGGCAATTTTACGAGCAGTACTTC. As protein: CASSQLAGQFYEQYF. The chain couples TRBV6-2 or TRBV6-3 to TRBJ2-7; 10 bases are a match to TRBD2. Germline lookup yields CDR1 MNHEY and CDR2 SVGEGT. V gave up 5 bases and J gave up 4 bases; unmatched junction bases: 8. The CDR3 has 15 amino acids.

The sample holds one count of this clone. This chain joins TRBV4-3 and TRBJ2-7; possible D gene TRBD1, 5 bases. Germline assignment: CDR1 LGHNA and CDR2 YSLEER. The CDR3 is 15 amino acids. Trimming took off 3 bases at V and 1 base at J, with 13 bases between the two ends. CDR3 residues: CASSQGLFGSYEQYF. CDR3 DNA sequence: TGCGCCAGCAGCCAGGGGCTTTTTGGGTCCTACGAGCAGTACTTC.

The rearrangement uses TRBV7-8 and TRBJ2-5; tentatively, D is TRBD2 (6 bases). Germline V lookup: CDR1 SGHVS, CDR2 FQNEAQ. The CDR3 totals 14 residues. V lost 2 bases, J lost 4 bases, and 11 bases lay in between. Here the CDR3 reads CASSLRGIIETQYF. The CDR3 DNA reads TGTGCCAGCAGCTTACGGGGGATCATAGAGACCCAGTACTTC.

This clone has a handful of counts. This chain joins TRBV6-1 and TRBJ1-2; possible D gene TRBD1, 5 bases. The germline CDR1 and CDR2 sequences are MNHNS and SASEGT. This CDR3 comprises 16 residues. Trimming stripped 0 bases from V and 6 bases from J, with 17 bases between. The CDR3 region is CASSEALQGLVNGYTF. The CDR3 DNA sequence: TGTGCCAGCAGTGAAGCGCTGCAGGGACTGGTAAATGGCTACACCTTC.